The subject of this entry is one TCR beta chain. This record comes from a study of control samples from healthy donors and cancer patients. V shed 8 bases and J shed 3 bases, with 4 bases lying between them. The CDR3 is made up of 11 amino acids. Germline V CDR1 and CDR2: MNHNY, SVGAGI (reference sequence). TCRdb keeps only in-frame clones here, not all; method: immunoSEQ multiplex PCR. Here the sample spans about 130,000 clones, more than 75% being singletons. The sample consisted of blood. The receptor's source is a man aged 18 to 29 in good health. The chain couples TRBV6-6 to TRBJ2-2; D is ambiguous. This CDR3 reads CASGDTGELFF. CDR3 coding DNA: TGTGCCAGCGGGGACACCGGGGAGCTGTTTTTT.